The sample holds a few counts of the clone carrying this TCR beta chain. Its antigen remains unknown. The entry originates in a study of Graves' ophthalmopathy and Graves' hyperthyroidism. Study-level background: The authors defined stable hyperthyroidism as no ophthalmopathy within 18 months of follow-up.

Researchers took RNA transcripts and amplified TCR beta CDR3 regions from them. The workflow started with a first-round RT-PCR run with HTBI primers and then moved on to a second-round multiplex PCR. TCRdb called the multiplex PCR reads again in MiXCR, with one record for every CDR3 protein. The sample holds around 1,000,000 distinct CDR3 sequences, about 36% seen once. Study results and limitations: Appearing in blood as well were most expanded thyroid clonotypes above 0.001 frequency. Forecasting of ophthalmopathy progression by the model achieved around 68% sensitivity and 72.22% specificity.

The V gene's germline CDR1 is SEHNR and CDR2 FQNEAQ (reference sequence). V gave up 5 bases and J gave up 4 bases, with 18 bases separating them. CDR3 size: 16 residues. The sample was peripheral blood or thyroid tissue (not recorded which). The chain recombines TRBV7-9 with TRBJ1-3; the D is unclear. This TCR was sampled from an adult man with Graves' hyperthyroidism. DNA for the CDR3: TGTGCCAGCAGCCACCGCTCTGGAGTTCCGGGAAACACCATATATTTT. Translating gives CASSHRSGVPGNTIYF.